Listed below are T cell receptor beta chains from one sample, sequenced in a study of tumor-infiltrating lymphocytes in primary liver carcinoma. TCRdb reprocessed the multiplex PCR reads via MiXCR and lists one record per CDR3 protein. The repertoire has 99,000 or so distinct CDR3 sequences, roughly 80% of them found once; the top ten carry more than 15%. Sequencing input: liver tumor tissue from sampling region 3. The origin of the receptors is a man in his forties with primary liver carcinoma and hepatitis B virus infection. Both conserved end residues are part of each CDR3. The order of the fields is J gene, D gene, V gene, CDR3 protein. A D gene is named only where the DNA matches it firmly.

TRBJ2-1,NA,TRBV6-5,CASSYAGQTNNEQFF
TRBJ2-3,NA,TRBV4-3,CASSQGLGTETQYF
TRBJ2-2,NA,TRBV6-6,CASTLGATGELVF
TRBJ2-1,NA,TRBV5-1,CASSDRLMLMDGTNEQFF
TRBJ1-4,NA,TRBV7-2,CASSLAKADKLFF
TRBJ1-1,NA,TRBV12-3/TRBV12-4,CASSYPVLMGEAFF
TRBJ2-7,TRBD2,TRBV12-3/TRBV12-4,CASILDIAGAYKEYF
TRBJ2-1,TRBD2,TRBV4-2,CASGQERAGGFNEQFF
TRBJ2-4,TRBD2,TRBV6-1,CDSSATGGFGKIIQYF
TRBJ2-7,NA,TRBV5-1,CVSTLGGGSHEQYF
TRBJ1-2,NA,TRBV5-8,CASGRDTYYGYTF
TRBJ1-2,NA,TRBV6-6,CASILQSDRYGYTF
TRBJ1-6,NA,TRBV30,CAWNGQSNNSPLHF
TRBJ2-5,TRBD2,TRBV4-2,CTSSKAGPHGETQYF
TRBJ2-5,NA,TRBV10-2,CASTAGLLAAQETQYF
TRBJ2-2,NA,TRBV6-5,CASSPQTGDTGEMFF
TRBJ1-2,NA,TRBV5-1,CACSLEIGGLNYGYTF
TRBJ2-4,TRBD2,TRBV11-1,CTSSFPGTSGSKNIQYF
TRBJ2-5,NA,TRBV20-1,CSAYDSLQETQYF
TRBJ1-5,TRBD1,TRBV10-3,CATHDPGQGLRSGNQPQHF
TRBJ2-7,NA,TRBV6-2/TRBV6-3,CASSVDRDEQNF
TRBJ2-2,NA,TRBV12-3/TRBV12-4,CASNARMGTGELFF
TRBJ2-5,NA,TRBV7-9,CTSCLSRGEETQYF
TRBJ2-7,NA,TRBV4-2,CASSQGIGSEQYF
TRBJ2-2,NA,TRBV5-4,CVSSLAGGMNTGELFF
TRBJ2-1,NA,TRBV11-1,CTSNFQGPLDNEQFF
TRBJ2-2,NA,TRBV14,CASSQVYRAGGKLFF
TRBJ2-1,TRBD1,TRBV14,CASSQHPGQLVNEQLF
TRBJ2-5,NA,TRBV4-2,CASSHGDVMEETHYF
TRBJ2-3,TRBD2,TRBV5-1,CASSLTGGLPSTDTQYF
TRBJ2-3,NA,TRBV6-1,CASSEIGGHYTDMHYF
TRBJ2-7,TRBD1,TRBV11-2,CVNSLRWTGENEQYF
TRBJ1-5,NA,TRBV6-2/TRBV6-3,CASSSRTSNQSQHF
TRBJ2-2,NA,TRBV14,CAYSRGRANTGELFF
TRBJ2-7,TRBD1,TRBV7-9,CASSLSGGTHCEQYF
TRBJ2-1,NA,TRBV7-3,CESSLGPSSYNEQFF
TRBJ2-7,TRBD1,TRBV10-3,CAISGGQGNPKDYEQYF
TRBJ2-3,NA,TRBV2,CASRGDSTDTQYF
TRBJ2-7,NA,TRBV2,CASRTTGTPNCF
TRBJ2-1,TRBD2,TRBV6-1,CASSGRTSGNLFYNEQFF
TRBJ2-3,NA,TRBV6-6,CVSTPPGGTDTQYF
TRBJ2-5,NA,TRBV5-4,CASSLDRRETQYF